This is a list of T cell receptor beta chains from one sample in a study of blood T cell repertoires in COVID-19. TCRdb's copy holds only in-frame clones and misses some; the assay was immunoSEQ multiplex PCR. The sample records about 140,000 clones, almost 90% being singletons. The specimen sequenced was peripheral blood. The receptors were sampled from a woman aged 60-70 years with acute or convalescent COVID-19. Both conserved end residues are part of each CDR3. Fields, in order: CDR3 length, V gene, D gene, J gene, clone size, CDR3 protein, CDR3 DNA. A D gene is named only where the DNA matches it firmly. Size tells how often a clone was seen (once, few, many) or the class of an expanded clone, and some rows leave it out.

14	TRBV30	NA	TRBJ1-1	NA	CACTFRPGNTEAFF	TGTGCCTGTACTTTCCGCCCAGGAAACACTGAAGCTTTCTTT
18	TRBV6-1	TRBD1	TRBJ1-5	NA	CASSDFGRGQGGNQPQHF	TGTGCCAGCAGTGATTTTGGCAGGGGGCAGGGTGGCAATCAGCCCCAGCATTTT
15	TRBV21-1	NA	TRBJ1-2	few	CASSKAGQGDYGYTF	TGTGCCAGCAGCAAAGCTGGACAGGGGGACTATGGCTACACCTTC
14	TRBV6-5	NA	TRBJ2-3	NA	CASRLQGDPDTQYF	TGTGCCAGCAGGTTACAGGGTGATCCAGATACGCAGTATTTT
14	TRBV6-2/TRBV6-3	TRBD1	TRBJ1-1	NA	CASSDDRASTEAFF	TGTGCCAGCAGTGACGACAGGGCGTCCACTGAAGCTTTCTTT
15	TRBV6-2/TRBV6-3	NA	TRBJ2-7	NA	CASGPGSVGFYEQYF	TGTGCCAGCGGCCCGGGGAGTGTTGGGTTCTACGAGCAGTACTTC
15	TRBV7-8	TRBD1	TRBJ2-3	NA	CASSLDRGGTDTQYF	TGTGCCAGCAGCTTAGACAGGGGAGGCACAGATACGCAGTATTTT
17	TRBV6-1	NA	TRBJ2-2	NA	CASSEGGGTVVSGELFF	TGTGCCAGCAGTGAAGGGGGAGGAACCGTCGTATCCGGGGAGCTGTTTTTT
15	TRBV19	TRBD1	TRBJ1-2	NA	CASSSRDRGIYGYTF	TGTGCCAGTAGTTCCAGGGACAGGGGAATCTATGGCTACACCTTC
12	TRBV29-1	TRBD1	TRBJ2-7	NA	CSVRDRVYEQYF	TGCAGCGTGAGGGACAGGGTCTACGAGCAGTACTTC
18	TRBV12-5	TRBD1	TRBJ2-1	NA	CASGLGFPGQGGDNEQFF	TGTGCTAGTGGTTTGGGCTTCCCGGGACAGGGGGGCGACAATGAGCAGTTCTTC
18	TRBV3-1/TRBV3-2	NA	TRBJ1-6	NA	CASTDGVPTSTWNSPLHF	TGTGCCAGCACTGACGGGGTCCCCACCTCAACTTGGAATTCACCCCTCCACTTT
17	TRBV19	TRBD1	TRBJ1-2	once	CASSMGGQETLNYGYTF	TGTGCCAGTAGTATGGGGGGACAGGAGACTCTTAACTATGGCTACACCTTC
15	TRBV4-3	NA	TRBJ1-1	NA	CASSRRIAADTEAFF	TGCGCCAGCAGCCGCCGGATCGCCGCGGACACTGAAGCTTTCTTT
18	TRBV7-2	TRBD2	TRBJ2-2	NA	CASRARASGDYLTGELFF	TGTGCCAGCAGGGCACGGGCTAGCGGGGACTACCTCACCGGGGAGCTGTTTTTT
13	TRBV19	NA	TRBJ2-5	NA	CASSPIGWETQYF	TGTGCCAGTAGTCCGATCGGGTGGGAGACCCAGTACTTC
15	TRBV5-1	TRBD1	TRBJ2-7	NA	CASSLGTGLSYEQYF	TGCGCCAGCAGCTTGGGGACAGGGCTCTCCTACGAGCAGTACTTC
11	TRBV20-1	TRBD2	TRBJ2-5	NA	CSPQRGETQYF	TGCAGTCCGCAGCGGGGGGAGACCCAGTACTTC
14	TRBV5-1	NA	TRBJ2-3	NA	CASSRGDNADTQYF	TGCGCCAGCAGCCGGGGAGATAACGCGGATACGCAGTATTTT
13	TRBV6-5	NA	TRBJ1-6	NA	CASSYSAGRSLHF	TGTGCCAGCAGTTACTCGGCAGGTCGGTCCCTCCACTTT
14	TRBV29-1	TRBD1	TRBJ1-1	NA	CSVKSQGAGTEAFF	TGCAGCGTGAAGAGCCAGGGGGCGGGCACTGAAGCTTTCTTT
16	TRBV4-2	TRBD1	TRBJ1-4	few	CASSQEVGQGSEKLFF	TGTGCCAGCAGCCAAGAGGTGGGACAGGGATCTGAAAAACTGTTTTTT
13	TRBV28	NA	TRBJ1-1	NA	CASSLLADTEAFF	TGTGCCAGCAGTTTGCTGGCGGACACTGAAGCTTTCTTT
15	TRBV3-1/TRBV3-2	NA	TRBJ2-1	NA	CASRSWGDSNNEQFF	TGTGCCAGCAGGTCCTGGGGGGACTCCAACAATGAGCAGTTCTTC
13	TRBV2	NA	TRBJ2-5	once	CASCSRRGGTQYF	TGTGCCAGCTGCTCCCGGCGGGGAGGGACCCAGTACTTC
13	TRBV19	NA	TRBJ1-1	NA	CASSTPPHSGAFF	TGTGCCAGTAGTACTCCTCCCCACTCGGGAGCTTTCTTT
15	TRBV6-2/TRBV6-3	NA	TRBJ1-5	NA	CASSYNRASNQPQHF	TGTGCCAGCAGTTACAACAGGGCTAGCAATCAGCCCCAGCATTTT
15	TRBV18	TRBD2	TRBJ2-5	once	CASSPTTAGEETQYF	TGTGCCAGCTCACCTACTACCGCGGGGGAAGAGACCCAGTACTTC
17	TRBV7-8	TRBD2	TRBJ2-2	NA	CASSSEGAGVDTGELFF	TGTGCCAGCAGCTCAGAAGGGGCGGGAGTAGATACCGGGGAGCTGTTTTTT
13	TRBV28	TRBD1	TRBJ2-7	NA	CASRGQGRYEQYF	TGTGCCAGCAGGGGACAGGGGAGGTACGAGCAGTACTTC
12	TRBV7-2	NA	TRBJ1-5	once	CASSLIQQPQHF	TGTGCCAGCAGCTTAATACAACAGCCCCAGCATTTT
15	TRBV7-2	TRBD1	TRBJ2-1	NA	CASSLGQGVGNEQFF	TGTGCCAGCAGCTTAGGACAGGGGGTCGGCAATGAGCAGTTCTTC
13	TRBV7-2	NA	TRBJ2-2	NA	CASSLELATELFF	TGTGCCAGCAGCTTAGAGTTAGCAACCGAGCTGTTTTTT
15	TRBV15	TRBD1	TRBJ2-7	NA	CATSRDLGGPREQYF	TGTGCCACCAGCAGAGATCTAGGGGGCCCACGCGAGCAGTACTTC
16	TRBV5-1	NA	TRBJ1-2	NA	CASSLAERGSAYGYTF	TGCGCCAGCAGCTTGGCCGAGAGAGGATCCGCTTATGGCTACACCTTC
13	TRBV6-5	TRBD1	TRBJ1-5	NA	CASSQDRNQPQHF	TGTGCCAGCAGTCAGGACAGGAATCAGCCCCAGCATTTT